The next 22 T cell receptor beta chains were all read from a single sample in a study of T-cell reconstitution after alpha-beta-depleted transplantation in children. TCRbeta library construction was performed incorporating unique molecular identifiers. From the PCR reads, TCRdb called clonotypes with MiXCR, one entry per CDR3 protein. There are 150,000 to 250,000 distinct CDR3 sequences in the sample; about 14% occur only once, and around 14% lies in the top ten. Material: PBMCs from the stem cell graft donor, obtained from the stem cell graft. Receptors were obtained from a human donor who donated a stem cell graft to a child with acute lymphoblastic leukemia.

This chain connects TRBV7-9 to TRBJ2-1; tentative D call: TRBD2 (6 bases). The ends were cut back, 8 bases at V and 6 bases at J, with 14 bases in the middle. Germline loops: CDR1 SEHNR, CDR2 FQNEAQ (reference sequence). The CDR3 extends over 13 amino acids. CDR3 loop: CASSNAGPNEQFF. The CDR3 coding sequence is TGTGCCAGCTCCAATGCGGGACCCAATGAGCAGTTCTTC.

This clonotype was seen ten or more times. The chain carries TRBV5-1 and TRBJ1-1; D remains unclear. The CDR3 totals 13 residues. Trimming left V 4 bases short and J 4 bases short, with 11 bases between. Per the germline V gene, CDR1 is SGHRS and CDR2 is YFSETQ. The CDR3 protein is CASSLNVGTEAFF. The CDR3 DNA follows: TGCGCCAGCAGCCTGAACGTGGGCACTGAAGCTTTCTTT.

The rearrangement joins TRBV7-8 to TRBJ2-7, with D maybe TRBD1 (6 bases). There are 15 residues in the CDR3. With 1 base removed from V and 2 bases from J, the gap between germline ends came to 12 bases. Germline loops: CDR1 SGHVS, CDR2 FQNEAQ. CDR3 nucleotide sequence: TGTGCCAGCAGCTTAGGGGGCAGGGGAACCTACGAGCAGTACTTC. Amino acids: CASSLGGRGTYEQYF.

This clonotype was seen repeatedly, ten times or more. The chain links TRBV20-1 to TRBJ2-5, with D possibly being TRBD1 (5 bases). Looked up from germline, CDR1 is DFQATT and CDR2 is SNEGSKA (reference sequence). V shed 6 bases and J shed 1 base, with 18 bases lying between them. The CDR3 consists of 15 residues. The CDR3 DNA is TGCAGTGCGCCAAATGGGGCGGTCCTCCAAGAGACCCAGTACTTC. Its translation is CSAPNGAVLQETQYF.

This clonotype turned up a few times. The J gene is TRBJ2-5, the V gene TRBV28; weak D call: TRBD1 (6 bases). This CDR3 is 15 amino acids long. Germline V CDR1 and CDR2: MDHEN, SYDVKM. Trimming cost V 5 bases and J 7 bases, with 20 bases left between them. CDR3 in amino acids: CASSLRAGTKRTQYF. In nucleotides, the CDR3 is TGTGCCAGCAGTCTTAGGGCCGGGACAAAAAGGACCCAGTACTTC.

Many counts were recorded for this clonotype. The V and J genes are TRBV5-1 and TRBJ2-5; a possible D gene is TRBD1 (5 bases). The CDR3 spans 14 residues. CDR1 and CDR2 from the germline V gene are SGHRS and YFSETQ. Trimming took off 3 bases at V and 0 bases at J, with 9 bases between the two ends. The DNA of the CDR3 is TGCGCCAGCAGCTGGACACCGGACCAAGAGACCCAGTACTTC. It is translated as CASSWTPDQETQYF.

The J gene is TRBJ2-2, the V gene TRBV7-2; the D is unclear. CDR1 SGHTA and CDR2 FQGNSA come from the germline V gene. Trimming stripped 8 bases from V and 6 bases from J, with 10 bases between. CDR3 size: 12 residues. CDR3 residues: CASARWAGELFF. The CDR3, as DNA: TGTGCCAGCGCCCGTTGGGCCGGGGAGCTGTTTTTT.

This clonotype came up many times. V is TRBV5-6 and J is TRBJ2-2; possibly TRBD1 for D (5 bases). Germline CDR1 is SGHDT and CDR2 is YYEEEE. This CDR3 is 15 amino acids long. V lost 2 bases, J lost 6 bases, and 14 bases lay in between. The CDR3: CASSFQLSGPGELFF. The CDR3 DNA reads TGTGCCAGCAGCTTTCAGTTATCAGGGCCCGGGGAGCTGTTTTTT.

V is TRBV2 and J is TRBJ2-3, with TRBD2 matching 10 bases. The CDR3 has 15 residues. Germline CDR1 reads SNHLY; CDR2 reads FYNNEI. With V trimmed by 6 bases and J by 5 bases, 8 bases remained unmatched. This CDR3 reads CASRTSGTFIDTQYF. The CDR3 bases are TGTGCCAGCAGAACTAGCGGGACCTTCATAGATACGCAGTATTTT. Looking up the rest from reference TRBV2 and TRBJ2-3 gives the full variable domain: EPEVTQTPSHQVTQMGQEVILRCVPISNHLYFYWYRQILGQKVEFLVSFYNNEISEKSEIFDDQFSVERPDGSNFTLKIRSTKLEDSAMYFCASRTSGTFIDTQYFGPGTRLTVL.

This clonotype was found many times. The chain is built from TRBV25-1 and TRBJ2-6; 9 nucleotides line up with TRBD1. Germline loops: CDR1 MGHDK, CDR2 SYGVNS. The CDR3 is 15 residues long. J gave up 11 bases and V 2 bases, and 7 bases lay outside the gene matches. CDR3 residues: CASSEDRTGVDVLTF. In nucleotides, the CDR3 is TGTGCCAGCAGTGAAGATAGGACAGGGGTGGACGTCCTGACTTTC.

In this sample, this clonotype turned up many times. The rearrangement links TRBV7-2 to TRBJ2-1, with 8 positions matching TRBD2. The germline V gene encodes CDR1 SGHTA and CDR2 FQGNSA. This CDR3 is built from 14 residues. V dropped 1 base and J dropped 9; count of bases not matched to a gene: 5. The chain's CDR3 is CASSLGREEGEQFF. The CDR3 DNA follows: TGTGCCAGCAGCTTAGGGCGGGAGGAAGGTGAGCAGTTCTTC.

Worth noting for this clonotype: One base away lies a much larger clone, so this may be a sequencing read error. This chain uses TRBV20-1 with TRBJ2-7; D unclear. The CDR3 contains 13 residues. Looked up from germline, CDR1 is DFQATT and CDR2 is SNEGSKA (reference sequence). CDR3 residues: CSVRESPTNEQYF. The CDR3 DNA follows: TGCAGTGTTAGAGAATCTCCTACGAACGAGCAGTACTTC.

This clonotype was recorded many times. The gene calls are TRBV12-3 or TRBV12-4 and TRBJ2-5, with 11 bases lining up with TRBD1. Trimming took 5 bases from V and 5 from J; bases not matched to a gene: 4. The length of the CDR3 is 14 residues. CDR3 DNA sequence: TGTGCCAGCAGTGGGACAGGGGGTATGGAGACCCAGTACTTC. This translates into CASSGTGGMETQYF.

In this sample, this clonotype turned up many times. This rearrangement joins TRBV20-1 to TRBJ2-2, with 11 bases matching TRBD2. Germline loops: CDR1 DFQATT, CDR2 SNEGSKA (reference sequence). J was trimmed by 6 bases and V by 2 bases; bases with no gene match: 5. The CDR3 is made up of 15 amino acids. This CDR3 is CSARLSGRAPGELFF. DNA of the CDR3: TGCAGTGCTAGACTTAGCGGGAGGGCCCCCGGGGAGCTGTTTTTT.

This clonotype was seen many times. The gene calls are TRBV12-3 or TRBV12-4 and TRBJ2-2; 7 bases are a match to TRBD1. J was trimmed by 2 bases and V by 5 bases; bases with no gene match: 5. The CDR3 length is 15 residues. CDR3 protein: CASSPGQVNTGELFF. Here the CDR3 DNA reads TGTGCCAGCAGTCCCGGACAGGTTAACACCGGGGAGCTGTTTTTT.

This clonotype came up many times. CDR3: CASTPRGRTGELFF. The CDR3 DNA sequence: TGCGCCAGCACCCCTCGGGGTAGAACCGGGGAGCTGTTTTTT. The chain carries TRBV5-1 and TRBJ2-2; D possibly corresponds to TRBD2 (5 bases). Looked up from germline, CDR1 is SGHRS and CDR2 is YFSETQ. This CDR3 spans 14 amino acids. Trimming removed 6 bases at V and 5 bases at J, with 14 bases between. The full variable domain, in which reference TRBV5-1 and TRBJ2-2 provide the parts outside the CDR3, is KAGVTQTPRYLIKTRGQQVTLSCSPISGHRSVSWYQQTPGQGLQFLFEYFSETQRNKGNFPGRFSGRQFSNSRSEMNVSTLELGDSALYLCASTPRGRTGELFFGEGSRLTVL.

This clonotype was observed at least ten times. The rearrangement joins TRBV6-5 to TRBJ2-7, with 7 bases matching TRBD1. CDR3 length equals 13 residues. Germline lookup yields CDR1 MNHEY and CDR2 SVGAGI. J was trimmed by 7 bases and V by 2 bases; bases with no gene match: 5. CDR3 loop: CASSYEGGREQYF. For the CDR3, the DNA is TGTGCCAGCAGTTACGAAGGGGGCAGGGAGCAGTACTTC.

This clonotype appeared many times. The chain combines TRBV11-3 with TRBJ2-1; the match to TRBD2 covers 7 bases. CDR3 length: 16 amino acids. Germline CDR1 SGHNT, CDR2 YENEEA. V shed 1 base and J 0 bases; nucleotides not matched to a gene: 3. The CDR3 sequence is CASSLVRGSSYNEQFF. CDR3 coding DNA: TGTGCCAGCAGCTTAGTTCGCGGGAGCTCCTACAATGAGCAGTTCTTC.

In nucleotides, the CDR3 is TGTGCCAGCAGCCCGGCGACTAGCGGGAGTGATTCGAGACCCTACGAGCAGTACTTC. The encoded protein is CASSPATSGSDSRPYEQYF. The V gene is TRBV9, the J gene TRBJ2-7, with 12 bases aligning to TRBD2. The germline V gene encodes CDR1 SGDLS and CDR2 YYNGEE. The ends lost 4 bases at V and 2 bases at J; junction bases unmatched: 16. The CDR3 runs to 19 residues.

CDR3 nucleotide sequence: TGCAGTGCTAGAAAGTCTAGCGGGAGCACAGATACGCAGTATTTT. This translates into CSARKSSGSTDTQYF. The V and J genes are TRBV20-1 and TRBJ2-3; 8 bases align to TRBD2. With 2 bases clipped from V and 0 bases from J, the junction kept 4 bases outside the gene matches. CDR1 is DFQATT and CDR2 is SNEGSKA in the germline V gene (reference sequence). The CDR3 is 15 residues long.

This clonotype was observed at least ten times. The CDR3 nucleotides are TGTGCCAGCAGTCTGGGACTAGCCCAAAACAATGAGCAGTTCTTC. Protein: CASSLGLAQNNEQFF. V gene TRBV6-1 combines with J gene TRBJ2-1, with 9 positions matching TRBD2. J gave up 5 bases and V 5 bases, and 7 bases lay outside the gene matches. Germline V gene sequence: CDR1 MNHNS, CDR2 SASEGT. The CDR3 runs to 15 residues.

The rearrangement joins TRBV29-1 to TRBJ2-2, with TRBD1 matching over 8 bases. After removal of 7 bases from V and 5 bases from J, the junction contained 9 bases not matched to a gene. Germline V gives CDR1 SQVTM, CDR2 ANQGSEA. This CDR3 region has 14 residues. CDR3 coding DNA: TGCAGCGCTGTGGGGGACAGGCGGACCGGGGAGCTGTTTTTT. Its translation: CSAVGDRRTGELFF.